This T cell receptor beta chain was sequenced during a study of early T cells in non-severe SARS-CoV-2 infection. General study points: Clonotype matching in VDJdb favored anti-spike CD8 responses and did not capture private and CD4 specificities.

In its sample, this clonotype was seen a few times. Its cognate antigen is unknown. MiXCR was run by TCRdb on the 5' RACE reads, yielding one entry per CDR3 protein. In the table there are roughly 75,000 distinct CDR3 sequences, roughly 12% of which are singletons. The CDR3 length is 12 residues. The ends were cut back, 4 bases at V and 4 bases at J, with 10 bases in the middle. The germline CDR1 and CDR2 sequences are SQVTM and ANQGSEA. The chain joins TRBV29-1 to TRBJ2-5; the D is unclear. What was sequenced was whole blood. This TCR was recovered from an adult who was a healthcare worker with PCR-confirmed SARS-CoV-2 infection or an uninfected control (not recorded which). CDR3 DNA: TGCAGCGTTGTAACTCCAGCAGAGACCCAGTACTTC. The encoded protein is CSVVTPAETQYF.